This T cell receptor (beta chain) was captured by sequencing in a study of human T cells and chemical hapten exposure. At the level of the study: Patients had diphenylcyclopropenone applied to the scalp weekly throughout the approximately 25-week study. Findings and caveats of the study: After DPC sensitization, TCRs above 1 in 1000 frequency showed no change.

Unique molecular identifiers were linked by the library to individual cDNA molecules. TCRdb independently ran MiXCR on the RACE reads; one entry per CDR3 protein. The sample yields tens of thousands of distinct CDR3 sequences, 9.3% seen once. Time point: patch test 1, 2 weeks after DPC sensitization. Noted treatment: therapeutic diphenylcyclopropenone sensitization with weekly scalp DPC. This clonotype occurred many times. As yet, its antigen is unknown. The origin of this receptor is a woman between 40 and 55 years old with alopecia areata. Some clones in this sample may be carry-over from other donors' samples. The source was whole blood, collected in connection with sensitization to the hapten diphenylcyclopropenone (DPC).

CDR3: CSVEDRTRAQHF. CDR3 sequence (DNA): TGCAGCGTTGAAGACCGGACCCGGGCCCAGCATTTT. The genes are TRBV29-1 and TRBJ1-5; unclear D gene. Germline CDR1 and CDR2: SQVTM and ANQGSEA. Trimming took 0 bases from V and 11 from J, leaving 11 bases between them. The CDR3 runs to 12 residues.